The TCR beta chain under discussion was sequenced for a study of blood T cells in healthy people across ages. The V gene end was trimmed by 3 bases and the J gene end by 1 base; junction bases not matched to a gene: 5. CDR1 is LNHNV, CDR2 YYDKDF, per germline (reference sequence). The length of the CDR3 is 17 residues. With each sample, at least 6 micrograms of total RNA were extracted. For the second PCR, which ran for about 7 to 11 cycles, a sample-barcoded 5' primer and a J-beta primer mix were used. MiXCR was run by TCRdb on the 5' RACE reads, yielding one entry per CDR3 protein. The sample lists about 1.6 million distinct CDR3 sequences; roughly 32% were seen once.

This clonotype was obtained from a woman aged 30 to 39 in good health. Material for sequencing was blood. The chain recombines TRBV15 with TRBJ2-2; 10 nucleotides match TRBD2. The CDR3 spells CATSSSGRRGNTGELFF. CDR3 nucleotides: TGTGCCACCAGCAGTAGCGGGAGGAGGGGGAACACCGGGGAGCTGTTTTTT.